This T cell receptor beta chain was identified in a study of metastatic and nonmetastatic thyroid tumors. Study-level background: Where malignant and benign thyroid patients were concerned, repertoires were compared across blood and tumor or nodule tissue. Study-wide findings and caveats: According to reports, the diversity of TCR beta was significantly higher in malignant thyroid tumors than in benign nodules, and this held in both blood and tumor samples.

A note on this clone: The antigen is not known. Its ends do not fully match the called genes, so a read error is possible.

Original analysis: The distant-metastasis classifier for papillary thyroid cancer was built from CDR3 differences across clinicopathological groups. TCRdb ran MiXCR on the PCR reads. These V and J calls are TCRdb output, not the study's own analysis. The sample carries about 24,000 clones, roughly 25% recorded once. The CDR3 has 14 amino acids. Per germline, CDR1 MNHNS and CDR2 SASEGT. Patients were all untreated before their thyroid surgery. J is TRBJ1-4 and V is TRBV6-1, with a tentative D call TRBD1 (6 bases). The sequence was obtained from a male donor with papillary thyroid cancer or a benign thyroid nodule (not recorded which). Some clones in this sample may be carry-over from other donors' samples. The material sequenced was tumor tissue. The DNA of the CDR3 is TGTGCCATCAGTGCGGGGGGGCAGAATGAAAAACTGTTTTTT. It yields the protein CAISAGGQNEKLFF.